The T cell receptor (beta chain) described here comes from a study of CD8 T cells in ankylosing spondylitis (dated by TCRdb to between 2016 and 2019). Broadly, across the study: T cell receptor beta repertoires were profiled in healthy donors and ankylosing spondylitis patients so that disease-linked TCR variants could be found. The whole study cohort included roughly 110 healthy donors and under 30 ankylosing spondylitis patients. Peripheral blood was sampled, and synovial fluid was also collected from ankylosing spondylitis patients. What the study reported, not specific to this receptor: The disease-linked clones had a CD8+ phenotype and were found at relatively low frequencies in peripheral blood. The disease-linked clones were reported to be significantly enriched in matched synovial fluid samples from ankylosing spondylitis patients. Some of the motif variants had been reported before in the synovial fluid and blood of reactive arthritis patients, a finding that suggests common disease-initiation mechanisms. Blood from ankylosing spondylitis patients appeared to be characterized by a TCR beta motif made up of several highly homologous amino acid variants.

CDR1 is given as SGHDN and CDR2 as FVKESK, both from the germline V gene. Between the V and J ends, shortened by 0 bases and 9 bases respectively, the junction contains 9 bases. CDR3 length: 13 amino acids, cysteine to phenylalanine. Only the CDR3 region is kept as DNA, spanning 39 bases read in frame from base 1. TCRdb names Illumina HiSeq 2500 as the instrument used. Quantitative 5'-RACE with molecular barcodes was the method used to prepare the TCR beta libraries. For the original study's pipeline: A new computational method, built on a probabilistic model of VDJ rearrangement, was used to identify disease-linked TCR variants. Clones were called with MiXCR by TCRdb after fastp trimmed the public reads at Q25, and only in-frame beta chains were retained. Entries are consolidated by CDR3 protein sequence, retaining the most common genes and DNA. The V and J calls were determined by TCRdb, not by the authors. The sample has hundreds of thousands of distinct CDR3 sequences on record, roughly 26% of them singletons. Of the sample, over 0.8% falls within the top ten clones.

This clonotype was picked up many times. The antigen it recognizes is unknown. Nothing much larger sits one base from this clone, and base qualities are not available. This sequence was found in a male donor with ankylosing spondylitis. Sequencing used blood, either unsorted or a sorted T cell fraction (not recorded which). The sequence joins TRBV14 to TRBJ2-1; the D region possibly corresponds to TRBD1 (6 bases align). The CDR3 loop reads CASSQDLGGEQFF. The nucleotide sequence reads TGTGCCAGCAGCCAAGATTTAGGGGGTGAGCAGTTCTTC. With all but the CDR3 taken from the reference TRBV14 and TRBJ2-1 genes, the full variable domain is: EAGVTQFPSHSVIEKGQTVTLRCDPISGHDNLYWYRRVMGKEIKFLLHFVKESKQDESGMPNNRFLAERTGGTYSTLKVQPAELEDSGVYFCASSQDLGGEQFFGPGTRLTVL.